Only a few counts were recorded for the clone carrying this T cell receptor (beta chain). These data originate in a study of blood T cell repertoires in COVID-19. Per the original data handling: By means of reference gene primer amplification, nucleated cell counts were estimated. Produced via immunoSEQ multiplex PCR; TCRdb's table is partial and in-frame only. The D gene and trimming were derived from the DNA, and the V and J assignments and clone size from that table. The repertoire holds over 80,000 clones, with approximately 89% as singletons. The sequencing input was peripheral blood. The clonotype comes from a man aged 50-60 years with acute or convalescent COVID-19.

Here the CDR3 DNA reads TGTGCCAGTACCCCACACAAACTACGGAATCAGCCCCAGCATTTT. This encodes CASTPHKLRNQPQHF. The V and J genes are TRBV19 and TRBJ1-5; no definite D call. V was pared by 7 bases and J by 4 bases, with 17 bases between. Germline CDR1 is LNHDA and CDR2 is SQIVND (reference sequence). CDR3 size: 15 residues.